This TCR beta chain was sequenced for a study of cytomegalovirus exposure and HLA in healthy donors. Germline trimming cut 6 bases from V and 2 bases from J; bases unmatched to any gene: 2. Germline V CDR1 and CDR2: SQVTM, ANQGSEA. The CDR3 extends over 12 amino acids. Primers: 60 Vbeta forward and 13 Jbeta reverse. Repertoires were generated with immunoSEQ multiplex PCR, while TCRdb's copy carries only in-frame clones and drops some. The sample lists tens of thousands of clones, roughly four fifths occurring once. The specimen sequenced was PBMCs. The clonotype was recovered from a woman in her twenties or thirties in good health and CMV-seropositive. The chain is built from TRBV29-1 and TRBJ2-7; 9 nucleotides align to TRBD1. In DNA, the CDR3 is TGCAGCGTCCGGGACAGGGCCTACGAGCAGTACTTC. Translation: CSVRDRAYEQYF.